This T cell receptor beta chain was retrieved from a study of T cell changes during pregnancy in multiple sclerosis. Assay used: immunoSEQ multiplex PCR; TCRdb lists only in-frame clones, some missing. The sample contains about 74,000 clones, roughly 93% of which appear only once. Trimming pared 3 bases from V and 0 bases from J, leaving 9 bases between. The CDR3 sequence is 15 residues long. Looked up from germline, CDR1 is SGHTA and CDR2 is FQGTGA. The material sequenced was peripheral blood, taken in the third trimester of pregnancy. The gene calls are TRBV7-3 and TRBJ2-1; possibly TRBD2 for D (5 bases). The TCR sequence derives from a female donor with multiple sclerosis, enrolled in a pregnancy study. CDR3 sequence: CASSFGAGSYNEQFF. For the CDR3, the DNA is TGTGCCAGCAGCTTTGGCGCGGGCTCCTACAATGAGCAGTTCTTC. The full variable domain, its missing parts supplied by reference TRBV7-3 and TRBJ2-1, is GAGVSQTPSNKVTEKGKYVELRCDPISGHTALYWYRQSLGQGPEFLIYFQGTGAADDSGLPNDRFFAVRPEGSVSTLKIQRTERGDSAVYLCASSFGAGSYNEQFFGPGTRLTVL.